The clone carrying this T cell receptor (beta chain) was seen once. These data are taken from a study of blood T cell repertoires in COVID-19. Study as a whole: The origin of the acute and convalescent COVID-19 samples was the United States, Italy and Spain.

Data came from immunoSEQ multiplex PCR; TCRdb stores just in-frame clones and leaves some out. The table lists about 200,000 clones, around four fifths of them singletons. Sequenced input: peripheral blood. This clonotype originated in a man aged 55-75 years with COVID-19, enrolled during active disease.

This CDR3 is CASSSISGNTIYF. The DNA of the CDR3 is TGTGCCAGCAGTAGCATCTCTGGAAACACCATATATTTT. V and J are TRBV11-1 and TRBJ1-3; no firm D call. From germline, CDR1 is SGHAT and CDR2 FQDESV (reference sequence). The V end lost 6 bases, the J end lost 0 bases, and 6 bases lay between the germline ends. The CDR3 extends over 13 amino acids.